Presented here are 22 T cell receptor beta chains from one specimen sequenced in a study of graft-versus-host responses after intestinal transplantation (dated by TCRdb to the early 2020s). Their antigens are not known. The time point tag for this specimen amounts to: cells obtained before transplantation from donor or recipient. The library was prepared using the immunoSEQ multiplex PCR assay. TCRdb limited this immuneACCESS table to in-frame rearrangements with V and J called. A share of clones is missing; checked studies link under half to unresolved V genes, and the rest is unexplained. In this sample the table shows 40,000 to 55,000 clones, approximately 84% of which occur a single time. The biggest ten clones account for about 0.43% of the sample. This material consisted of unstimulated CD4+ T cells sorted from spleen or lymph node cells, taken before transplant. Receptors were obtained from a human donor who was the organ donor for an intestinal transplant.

The CDR3 sequence: CAWSVAGYYEQYF. As DNA, the CDR3 is TGTGCCTGGAGTGTCGCAGGGTACTACGAGCAGTACTTC. The V call is TRBV30, the J call TRBJ2-7; tentatively, D is TRBD1 (5 bases). Germline CDR1 GTSNPN, CDR2 SVGIG (reference sequence). Trimming took 0 bases from V and 3 from J, leaving 9 bases between them. The CDR3 contains 13 residues.

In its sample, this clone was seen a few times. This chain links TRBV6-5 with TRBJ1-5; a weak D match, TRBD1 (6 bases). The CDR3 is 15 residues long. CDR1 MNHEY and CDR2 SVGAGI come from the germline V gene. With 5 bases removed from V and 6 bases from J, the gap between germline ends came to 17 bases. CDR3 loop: CASSPRRGGGQPQHF. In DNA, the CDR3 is TGTGCCAGCAGTCCCCGGAGGGGGGGTGGTCAGCCCCAGCATTTT.

The CDR3 loop is CASSLWGDLKPQHF. The CDR3 nucleotides are TGTGCCAGCAGCTTGTGGGGGGATTTGAAGCCCCAGCATTTT. V usage is TRBV5-4 and J usage is TRBJ1-5; TRBD1 might be the D (5 bases). Germline loops: CDR1 SGHNT, CDR2 YYREEE (reference sequence). Trimming cost V 1 base and J 8 bases, with 13 bases left between them. The CDR3 consists of 14 residues.

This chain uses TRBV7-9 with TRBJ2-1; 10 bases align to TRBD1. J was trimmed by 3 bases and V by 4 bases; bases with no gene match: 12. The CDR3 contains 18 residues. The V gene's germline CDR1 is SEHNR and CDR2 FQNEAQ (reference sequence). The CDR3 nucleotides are TGTGCCAGCAGCTCACCAAGGACCCGGGACAGGGGCTACAATGAGCAGTTCTTC. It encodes CASSSPRTRDRGYNEQFF.

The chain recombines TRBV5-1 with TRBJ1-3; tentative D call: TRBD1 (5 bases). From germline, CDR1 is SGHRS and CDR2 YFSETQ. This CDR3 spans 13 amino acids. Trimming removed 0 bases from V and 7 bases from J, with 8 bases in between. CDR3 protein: CASSLGRENTIYF. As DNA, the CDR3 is TGCGCCAGCAGCTTGGGCAGGGAGAACACCATATATTTT.

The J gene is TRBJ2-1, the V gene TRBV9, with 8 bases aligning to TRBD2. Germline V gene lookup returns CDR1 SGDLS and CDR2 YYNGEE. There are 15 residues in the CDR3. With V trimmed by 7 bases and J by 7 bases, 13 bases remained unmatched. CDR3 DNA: TGTGCCAGCCTTCCCCCTCGGGGGGGCCGGAATGAGCAGTTCTTC. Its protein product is CASLPPRGGRNEQFF.

The CDR3 sequence: CASRRRQGNTGELFF. CDR3 nucleotides: TGTGCCAGCAGGAGAAGACAGGGCAACACCGGGGAGCTGTTTTTT. The chain is built from TRBV9 and TRBJ2-2; 7 bases agree with TRBD1. The CDR3 consists of 15 residues. From germline, CDR1 is SGDLS and CDR2 YYNGEE. The J segment lost 2 bases and the V segment lost 5 bases, leaving 6 bases of the junction unmatched.

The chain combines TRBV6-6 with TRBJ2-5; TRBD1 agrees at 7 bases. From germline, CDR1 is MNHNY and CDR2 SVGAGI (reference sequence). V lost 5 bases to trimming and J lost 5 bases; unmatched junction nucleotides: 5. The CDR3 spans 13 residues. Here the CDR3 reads CASSRGGGETQYF. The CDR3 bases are TGTGCCAGCAGTCGAGGGGGCGGGGAGACCCAGTACTTC.

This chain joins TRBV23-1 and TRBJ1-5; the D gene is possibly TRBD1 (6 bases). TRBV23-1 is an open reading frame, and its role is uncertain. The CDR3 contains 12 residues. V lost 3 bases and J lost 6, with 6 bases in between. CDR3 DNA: TGCGCCAGCAGTCAGGACAGTCAGCCCCAGCATTTT. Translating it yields CASSQDSQPQHF.

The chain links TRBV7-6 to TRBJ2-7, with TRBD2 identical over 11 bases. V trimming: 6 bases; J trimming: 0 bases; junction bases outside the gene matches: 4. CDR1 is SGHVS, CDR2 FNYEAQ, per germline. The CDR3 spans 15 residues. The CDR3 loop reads CASSSLAGVSYEQYF. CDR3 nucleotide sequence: TGTGCCAGCAGTTCACTAGCGGGAGTCTCCTACGAGCAGTACTTC.

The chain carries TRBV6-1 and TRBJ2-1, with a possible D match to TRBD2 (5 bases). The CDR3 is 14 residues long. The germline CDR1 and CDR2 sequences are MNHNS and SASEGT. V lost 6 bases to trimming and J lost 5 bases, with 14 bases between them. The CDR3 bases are TGTGCCAGCAGCATCAGCGGAAGCCACAATGAGCAGTTCTTC. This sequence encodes CASSISGSHNEQFF.

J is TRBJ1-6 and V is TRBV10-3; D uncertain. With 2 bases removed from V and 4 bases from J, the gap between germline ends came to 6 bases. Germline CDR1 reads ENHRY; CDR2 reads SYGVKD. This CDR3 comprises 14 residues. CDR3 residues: CAISEDKYNSPLHF. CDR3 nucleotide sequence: TGTGCCATCAGTGAGGACAAATATAATTCACCCCTCCACTTT.

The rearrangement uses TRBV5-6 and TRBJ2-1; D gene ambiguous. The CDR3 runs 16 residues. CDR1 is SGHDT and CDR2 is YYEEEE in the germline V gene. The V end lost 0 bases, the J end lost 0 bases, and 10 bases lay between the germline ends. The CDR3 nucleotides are TGTGCCAGCAGCTTGGGGCCGGGTAGCTCCTACAATGAGCAGTTCTTC. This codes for CASSLGPGSSYNEQFF.

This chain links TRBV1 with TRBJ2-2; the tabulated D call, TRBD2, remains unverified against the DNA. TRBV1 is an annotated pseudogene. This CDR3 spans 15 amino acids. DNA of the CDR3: TGCACCAGCAGCCAAGCGGGGGGGAACACCGGGGAGCTGTTTTTT. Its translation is CTSSQAGGNTGELFF.

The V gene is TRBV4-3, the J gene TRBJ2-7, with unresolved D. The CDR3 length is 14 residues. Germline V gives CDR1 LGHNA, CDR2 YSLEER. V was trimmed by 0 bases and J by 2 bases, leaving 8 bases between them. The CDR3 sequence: CASSQDATTYEQYF. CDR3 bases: TGCGCCAGCAGCCAAGATGCGACCACCTACGAGCAGTACTTC.

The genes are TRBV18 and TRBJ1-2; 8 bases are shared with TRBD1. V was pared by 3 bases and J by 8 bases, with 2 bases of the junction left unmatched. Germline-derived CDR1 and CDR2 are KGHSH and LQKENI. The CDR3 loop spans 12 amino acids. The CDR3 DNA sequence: TGTGCCAGCTCACCGACAGGGGACGGCTACACCTTC. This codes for CASSPTGDGYTF.

This CDR3 reads CASSTTGGGTDTQYF. CDR3 DNA: TGTGCCAGCAGCACTACAGGGGGCGGAACAGATACGCAGTATTTT. This chain links TRBV6-1 with TRBJ2-3; 9 bases agree with TRBD1. CDR3 size: 15 residues. The junction had 7 bases not matched to a gene; V was cut back by 6 bases and J by 3 bases. Germline CDR1 MNHNS, CDR2 SASEGT.

CDR3 nucleotides: TGCGCCAGCAGCAGCGGGACTAGCGACTACAATGAGCAGTTCTTC. It is translated as CASSSGTSDYNEQFF. This chain links TRBV5-1 with TRBJ2-1; 10 nucleotides agree with TRBD2. Germline-derived CDR1 and CDR2 are SGHRS and YFSETQ. The ends lost 4 bases at V and 3 bases at J; junction bases unmatched: 4. This CDR3 has 15 amino acids.

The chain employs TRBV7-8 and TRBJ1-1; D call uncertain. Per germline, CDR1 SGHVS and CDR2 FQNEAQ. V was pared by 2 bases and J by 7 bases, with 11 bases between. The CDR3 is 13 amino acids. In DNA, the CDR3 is TGTGCCAGCAGCTTAATGGGATTGGGTGAAGCTTTCTTT. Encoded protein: CASSLMGLGEAFF.

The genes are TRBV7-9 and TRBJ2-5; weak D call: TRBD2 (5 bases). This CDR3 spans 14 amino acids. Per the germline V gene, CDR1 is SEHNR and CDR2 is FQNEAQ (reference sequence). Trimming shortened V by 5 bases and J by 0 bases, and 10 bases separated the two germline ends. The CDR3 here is CASSGGIYQETQYF. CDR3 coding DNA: TGTGCCAGCAGCGGAGGTATTTACCAAGAGACCCAGTACTTC.

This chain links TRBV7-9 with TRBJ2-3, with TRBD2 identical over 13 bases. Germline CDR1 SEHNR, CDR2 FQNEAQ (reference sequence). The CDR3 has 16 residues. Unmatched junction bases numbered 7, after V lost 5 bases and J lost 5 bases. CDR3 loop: CASSPGLAGVGDTQYF. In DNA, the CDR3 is TGTGCCAGCAGCCCCGGACTAGCGGGAGTAGGAGATACGCAGTATTTT.

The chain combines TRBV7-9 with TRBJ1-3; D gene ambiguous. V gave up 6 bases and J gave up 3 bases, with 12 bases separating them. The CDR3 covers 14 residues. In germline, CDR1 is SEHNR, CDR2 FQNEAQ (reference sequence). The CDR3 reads CASSLGNCGNTIYF. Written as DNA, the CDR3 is TGTGCCAGCAGTCTCGGCAACTGTGGAAACACCATATATTTT.